Sequencing of this T cell receptor (beta chain) was carried out in a study of control samples from healthy donors and cancer patients. Trimming removed 6 bases from V and 0 bases from J, with 6 bases in between. CDR3 length equals 13 residues. The assay was immunoSEQ multiplex PCR, and TCRdb's table has in-frame clones only and misses some. Among over 150,000 clones listed, 80% to 95% were seen once. The chain recombines TRBV12-3 or TRBV12-4 with TRBJ1-3; a possible D gene is TRBD1 (6 bases). The TCR was taken from a woman in her forties in good health. Sequencing was performed on blood. The CDR3 DNA is TGTGCCAGCAGACAGGGCTCTGGAAACACCATATATTTT. Translated, it gives CASRQGSGNTIYF.